These T cell receptor beta chains were read from a single sample in a study of blood T cell repertoires in COVID-19. The data were produced by immunoSEQ multiplex PCR, yet TCRdb's version contains in-frame clones alone and is incomplete. The sample shows about 390,000 clones, 80% to 90% of them seen only once. The specimen was peripheral blood. These receptors all stem from a woman in her sixties with COVID-19, enrolled during active disease. The CDR3 runs from the conserved cysteine through the conserved F or W. D genes are given only for firm matches. Part of the rows lack a size; the others show once, few, many or a class for expanded clones.

D gene	clone size	V gene	J gene	CDR3 DNA	CDR3 protein
NA	once	TRBV7-2	TRBJ2-5	TGTGCCAGCAGCTTAGGCTCTCTACAAGAGACCCAGTACTTC	CASSLGSLQETQYF
NA	NA	TRBV7-9	TRBJ1-4	TGTGCCAGCAGCCGGCCCGTGACCAGCGATGAAAAACTGTTTTTT	CASSRPVTSDEKLFF
TRBD1	NA	TRBV5-1	TRBJ1-2	TGCGCCAGCAGCTCGGAGAGGGGGCTGGATGGCTACACCTTC	CASSSERGLDGYTF
NA	NA	TRBV4-2	TRBJ2-7	TGTGCCAGCAGCCAATACACAGGGCTGAGCTCCTACGAGCAGTACTTC	CASSQYTGLSSYEQYF
TRBD1	NA	TRBV6-5	TRBJ1-2	TGTGCCAGCAGTTCGACAGGGGGCGGGTATGGCTACACCTTC	CASSSTGGGYGYTF
NA	NA	TRBV10-3	TRBJ1-2	TGTGCCATCAGTGAGGGGACAAAAAACTATGGCTACACCTTC	CAISEGTKNYGYTF
NA	NA	TRBV28	TRBJ2-5	TGTGCCAGCAGCAAGATGGGGGGTAGGGAGACCCAGTACTTC	CASSKMGGRETQYF
NA	NA	TRBV27	TRBJ2-3	TGTGCCACCCGTCCCGGTAGCACAGATACGCAGTATTTT	CATRPGSTDTQYF
NA	NA	TRBV2	TRBJ1-5	TGTGCCAGCAGGGAGGGAGGGGTATCTCGTCAGCCCCAGCATTTT	CASREGGVSRQPQHF
NA	NA	TRBV10-2	TRBJ1-5	TGCGCCAGCAGGAGAACAGATAATAGCAATCAGCCCCAGCATTTT	CASRRTDNSNQPQHF
NA	once	TRBV3-1/TRBV3-2	TRBJ1-2	TGTGCCAGCAGCTTACGGGACTATGGCTACACCTTC	CASSLRDYGYTF
NA	NA	TRBV7-3	TRBJ1-1	TGTGCCAGCAGCTCGACTTCGGAAGAAGCTTTCTTT	CASSSTSEEAFF
NA	NA	TRBV4-1	TRBJ2-7	TGCGCCAGCAGCCAAAGCACCTACGAGCAGTACTTC	CASSQSTYEQYF
TRBD1	once	TRBV11-2	TRBJ1-1	TGTGCCAGCAGCTTAGGCCAGAGGACAGGAGGCGCTGAAGCTTTCTTT	CASSLGQRTGGAEAFF
TRBD1	NA	TRBV2	TRBJ2-7	TGTGCCAGCAGTGAAATGGGGACAGGTGGAAAAGAGCAGTACTTC	CASSEMGTGGKEQYF
TRBD1	NA	TRBV5-1	TRBJ2-2	TGCGCCAGCAGCGGTCGATGGGGGACAGGGGAAATCGGGGAGCTGTTTTTT	CASSGRWGTGEIGELFF
TRBD2	NA	TRBV5-1	TRBJ2-5	TGCGCCAGCAGCTTGGGACTAGCGGGGGGGAACCAAGAGACCCAGTACTTC	CASSLGLAGGNQETQYF
TRBD2	NA	TRBV7-8	TRBJ2-5	TGTGCCAGCAGCCCCGGGGGGACCCTTCGAGAGACCCAGTACTTC	CASSPGGTLRETQYF
NA	NA	TRBV19	TRBJ1-1	TGTGCCAGTAGTATCGGGGCAGCGGGGCCCTGGGAAGCTTTCTTT	CASSIGAAGPWEAFF
TRBD1	once	TRBV6-5	TRBJ1-4	TGTGCCAGCAGGGGACAGGAAAAACTGTTTTTT	CASRGQEKLFF
NA	few	TRBV28	TRBJ1-2	TGTGCCAGCAGTCCTATTGTCGCCCTGAGAGGCTACACCTTC	CASSPIVALRGYTF
NA	NA	TRBV3-1/TRBV3-2	TRBJ2-5	TGTGCCAGCAGCCTTTTAATCGGGACCCAGTACTTC	CASSLLIGTQYF
TRBD2	NA	TRBV7-6	TRBJ2-1	TGTGCCAGCAGCTTAAGGGCGGGGGGGCTAATGAATGAGCAGTTCTTC	CASSLRAGGLMNEQFF
NA	NA	TRBV5-1	TRBJ2-7	TGCGCCAGCAGCTTGAACCCTAGAGTCGCCTACGAGCAGTACTTC	CASSLNPRVAYEQYF
TRBD1	NA	TRBV29-1	TRBJ2-2	TGCAGCATCCGGGACAGAGAAAACACCGGGGAGCTGTTTTTT	CSIRDRENTGELFF
NA	NA	TRBV29-1	TRBJ1-3	TGCAGTGCTCAAGACCTAGCCTTACTCGGAAACACCATATATTTT	CSAQDLALLGNTIYF
TRBD1	NA	TRBV7-9	TRBJ1-2	TGTGCCAGCAGCTTATCGGGACAGGGTGATGGCTACACCTTC	CASSLSGQGDGYTF
NA	NA	TRBV3-1/TRBV3-2	TRBJ2-7	TGTGCCAGCAGCCAAGCAGTCTACGAGCAGTACTTC	CASSQAVYEQYF
NA	NA	TRBV5-1	TRBJ1-1	TGCGCCAGCGTCAGGGATGTAGGGACTGAAGCTTTCTTT	CASVRDVGTEAFF
TRBD1	NA	TRBV3-1/TRBV3-2	TRBJ1-2	TGTGCCAGCAGTGACAGGGTAAAGAACTATGGCTACACCTTC	CASSDRVKNYGYTF
NA	NA	TRBV13	TRBJ1-3	TGTGCCAGCAGCCGCGACAGAGCCTCTGGAAACACCATATATTTT	CASSRDRASGNTIYF
NA	few	TRBV9	TRBJ1-1	TGTGCCAGCAGCGTAGTAGTTTACACTGAAGCTTTCTTT	CASSVVVYTEAFF
TRBD1	NA	TRBV19	TRBJ1-2	TGTGCCAGTAGCGACTACCGCGACAGGGGGCGCGGTAGCTATGGCTACACCTTC	CASSDYRDRGRGSYGYTF
NA	once	TRBV30	TRBJ1-4	TGTGCCTCCTCGTCGGACTATTTGGGGGAAAAACTGTTTTTT	CASSSDYLGEKLFF